The 17 T cell receptor beta chains listed next were all sequenced from one sample in a study of cytomegalovirus exposure and HLA in healthy donors. The PCR had 60 Vbeta and 13 Jbeta primers. Sequencing was performed with immunoSEQ multiplex PCR; in TCRdb, only in-frame clones are kept and a portion is missing. This table has around 180,000 clones, around 86% appearing once. Sequencing was performed on PBMCs. The receptors were gathered from a woman in her late teens or twenties in good health and CMV-seronegative.

V is TRBV6-1 and J is TRBJ1-2; D possibly corresponds to TRBD1 (6 bases). Germline CDR1 MNHNS, CDR2 SASEGT. V shed 2 bases and J shed 5 bases, with 12 bases lying between them. The CDR3 covers 14 residues. As DNA, the CDR3 is TGTGCCAGCAGTGAATCGGCCAGGGGATATGGCTACACCTTC. It codes for CASSESARGYGYTF.

This rearrangement joins TRBV5-4 to TRBJ2-7; D uncertain. V lost 0 bases, J lost 0 bases, and 10 bases lay in between. The length of the CDR3 is 15 residues. The V gene's germline CDR1 is SGHNT and CDR2 YYREEE (reference sequence). The CDR3 region is CASSLGSSLSYEQYF. CDR3 nucleotide sequence: TGTGCCAGCAGCTTGGGGAGCTCCCTCTCCTACGAGCAGTACTTC.

The sample holds a few counts of this clone. The chain is built from TRBV4-1 and TRBJ1-1; 7 positions match TRBD1. J gave up 1 base and V 4 bases, and 15 bases lay outside the gene matches. This CDR3 has 18 residues. Germline V gives CDR1 MGHRA, CDR2 YSYEKL. CDR3: CASSRTTGILGPNTEAFF. The CDR3 DNA reads as TGCGCCAGCAGCCGCACGACAGGGATTTTGGGACCGAACACTGAAGCTTTCTTT.

The chain has TRBV10-3 and TRBJ2-1, with 7 bases that match TRBD1. Germline values: CDR1 ENHRY, CDR2 SYGVKD. Germline trimming cut 4 bases from V and 7 bases from J; bases unmatched to any gene: 7. The CDR3 totals 14 residues. CDR3 bases: TGTGCCATCAGTGCCGGACAGGTTGGGAATGAGCAGTTCTTC. It is translated as CAISAGQVGNEQFF.

The chain carries TRBV30 and TRBJ1-5; possible D gene TRBD1, 6 bases. Germline V gives CDR1 GTSNPN, CDR2 SVGIG (reference sequence). The CDR3 is 16 residues long. The V and J ends lost 2 bases and 2 bases respectively, with 16 bases between them. The DNA for the CDR3 is TGTGCCTGGAGTACTTACAGGGTATCTGGCAATCAGCCCCAGCATTTT. This sequence encodes CAWSTYRVSGNQPQHF.

V usage is TRBV4-1 and J usage is TRBJ2-3; a weak D match, TRBD2 (6 bases). CDR3 length: 16 amino acids. With 0 bases removed from V and 2 bases from J, the gap between germline ends came to 12 bases. The germline CDR1 and CDR2 sequences are MGHRA and YSYEKL. CDR3 protein: CASSQDSRRATDTQYF. CDR3 sequence (DNA): TGCGCCAGCAGCCAAGATTCCCGGAGGGCCACAGATACGCAGTATTTT.

V is TRBV7-2 and J is TRBJ2-1, with 9 bases matching TRBD1. In germline, CDR1 is SGHTA, CDR2 FQGNSA. This CDR3 is 16 amino acids long. The V and J ends lost 5 bases and 2 bases, in that order; junction bases with no gene match: 7. The CDR3: CASSPTGTGPYNEQFF. The CDR3 bases are TGTGCCAGCAGCCCCACCGGGACAGGGCCCTACAATGAGCAGTTCTTC.

This chain connects TRBV5-4 to TRBJ2-7; no definite D call. The V end was cut by 4 bases, the J end by 3 bases, with 8 bases between. CDR1 is SGHNT and CDR2 is YYREEE in the germline V gene (reference sequence). CDR3 length: 12 amino acids. The CDR3 sequence is CASSLDGYEQYF. In nucleotides, the CDR3 is TGTGCCAGCAGCCTGGACGGCTACGAGCAGTACTTC. The whole variable domain, filled in from reference TRBV5-4 and TRBJ2-7, reads ETGVTQSPTHLIKTRGQQVTLRCSSQSGHNTVSWYQQALGQGPQFIFQYYREEENGRGNFPPRFSGLQFPNYSSELNVNALELDDSALYLCASSLDGYEQYFGPGTRLTVT.

The chain joins TRBV6-1 to TRBJ2-5, with a possible D match to TRBD2 (6 bases). CDR3 length: 15 amino acids. Germline values: CDR1 MNHNS, CDR2 SASEGT. Trimming pared 6 bases from V and 2 bases from J, leaving 16 bases between. The CDR3 protein is CASREGRVGQETQYF. The CDR3 nucleotides are TGTGCCAGCAGGGAGGGTAGGGTTGGACAAGAGACCCAGTACTTC.

This clone was detected once. This sequence joins TRBV28 and TRBJ2-1, with 8 bases identical to TRBD1. CDR1 and CDR2 from the germline V gene are MDHEN and SYDVKM. J was trimmed by 4 bases and V by 10 bases; bases with no gene match: 9. This CDR3 has 14 amino acids. This CDR3 reads CATNPQGAYNEQFF. The CDR3 DNA follows: TGTGCCACGAACCCCCAGGGGGCGTACAATGAGCAGTTCTTC.

The rearrangement uses TRBV9 and TRBJ2-4, with no clear D. The CDR3 is made up of 14 amino acids. Germline values: CDR1 SGDLS, CDR2 YYNGEE. Trimming took off 0 bases at V and 0 bases at J, with 4 bases between the two ends. The DNA for the CDR3 is TGTGCCAGCAGCGTAGATCTAGCCAAAAACATTCAGTACTTC. Protein product: CASSVDLAKNIQYF.

The gene calls are TRBV27 and TRBJ2-7, with TRBD1 matching 12 bases. This CDR3 is built from 20 residues. In germline, CDR1 is MNHEY, CDR2 SMNVEV (reference sequence). Germline trimming cut 5 bases from V and 4 bases from J; bases unmatched to any gene: 21. CDR3 sequence (DNA): TGTGCCAGCAGTCCACGTCCGGGGACAGGGGGCGCCGGGCTTCAGTACGAGCAGTACTTC. It yields the protein CASSPRPGTGGAGLQYEQYF.

This chain connects TRBV9 to TRBJ1-3; D ambiguous. Germline CDR1 and CDR2: SGDLS and YYNGEE. V was shortened by 3 bases and J by 0 bases, with 13 bases between the two germline ends. This CDR3 is 16 amino acids long. CDR3 sequence: CASSGSRRVSGNTIYF. The CDR3 DNA reads as TGTGCCAGCAGCGGATCCCGACGGGTCTCTGGAAACACCATATATTTT.

The count of this clone is one. The CDR3 DNA is TGCAGCGTCTACCGCAATGAGCAGTTCTTC. Protein product: CSVYRNEQFF. The chain joins TRBV29-1 to TRBJ2-1; D ambiguous. Germline CDR1 SQVTM, CDR2 ANQGSEA. V dropped 6 bases and J dropped 6 bases, with 6 bases sitting between them. The CDR3 consists of 10 residues.

The chain recombines TRBV5-4 with TRBJ1-1, with 12 bases aligning to TRBD1. Germline CDR1 SGHNT, CDR2 YYREEE (reference sequence). The J segment lost 5 bases and the V segment lost 7 bases, leaving 12 bases of the junction unmatched. The CDR3 has 16 amino acids. CDR3 bases: TGTGCCAGCCTGCCCCGGGACAGGGGGCTCGGGACTGAAGCTTTCTTT. This sequence encodes CASLPRDRGLGTEAFF.

This chain connects TRBV21-1 to TRBJ2-2; the table's D call TRBD2 went unverified against the DNA. TRBV21-1 is flagged as a pseudogene. The CDR3 loop spans 18 amino acids. The DNA of the CDR3 is TGTGCCAGCAGCCCTCGCCCGGGACTAGCGGGAGCCACCGGGGAGCTGTTTTTT. It specifies CASSPRPGLAGATGELFF.

Here the CDR3 DNA reads TGTGCCAGTTACAGTATCTCCTACGAGCAGTACTTC. Translating gives CASYSISYEQYF. The chain employs TRBV28 and TRBJ2-7; no reliable D call. Trimming left V 9 bases short and J 0 bases short, with 9 bases between. Germline V gene lookup returns CDR1 MDHEN and CDR2 SYDVKM. This CDR3 has 12 amino acids. The full variable domain, its missing parts supplied by reference TRBV28 and TRBJ2-7, is DVKVTQSSRYLVKRTGEKVFLECVQDMDHENMFWYRQDPGLGLRLIYFSYDVKMKEKGDIPEGYSVSREKKERFSLILESASTNQTSMYLCASYSISYEQYFGPGTRLTVT.